A single sample gave rise to the 32 T cell receptor beta chains below, sequenced in a study of OX40 agonist ivuxolimab in advanced cancers. Data came from immunoSEQ multiplex PCR; TCRdb stores just in-frame clones and leaves some out. The data show 40,000 or so clones, approximately 85% seen once. The sequenced sample was CD4+ or CD8+ T cells sorted from blood, obtained in a trial of the OX40 agonist ivuxolimab. The receptors were gathered from an adult with an advanced solid tumor such as melanoma, head and neck, liver or kidney cancer.

The chain carries TRBV5-5 and TRBJ1-2, with 7 bases lining up with TRBD1. The CDR3 sequence is 15 residues long. J was trimmed by 0 bases and V by 2 bases; bases with no gene match: 4. Germline V gene lookup returns CDR1 SGHKS and CDR2 YYEKEE (reference sequence). The CDR3 DNA reads TGTGCCAGCAGCTTCGCCGACAGGGCTAACTATGGCTACACCTTC. Its protein is CASSFADRANYGYTF. The variable domain in full, with the rest retrieved from reference TRBV5-5 and TRBJ1-2, is DAGVTQSPTHLIKTRGQQVTLRCSPISGHKSVSWYQQVLGQGPQFIFQYYEKEERGRGNFPDRFSARQFPNYSSELNVNALLLGDSALYLCASSFADRANYGYTFGSGTRLTVV.

A word on this clone: The same CDR3 can be traced to other DNA sequences in this sample. The chain couples TRBV12-5 to TRBJ1-2, with D unresolved. This CDR3 region has 14 residues. Looked up from germline, CDR1 is LGHNT and CDR2 is FRNRAP. Trimming cost V 1 base and J 8 bases, with 14 bases left between them. This chain's CDR3 is CASGLGQGIGGYTF. CDR3 DNA sequence: TGTGCTAGTGGTTTGGGCCAAGGGATTGGGGGCTACACCTTC.

The V gene is TRBV19, the J gene TRBJ2-1; 8 bases fit TRBD1. Per the germline V gene, CDR1 is LNHDA and CDR2 is SQIVND (reference sequence). CDR3 length equals 15 residues. V lost 5 bases to trimming and J lost 5 bases; unmatched junction nucleotides: 8. The CDR3 protein is CASSPSGTGHNEQFF. CDR3 nucleotides: TGTGCCAGTAGTCCCTCTGGGACAGGTCACAATGAGCAGTTCTTC.

The DNA of the CDR3 is TGTGCCATCAGTGAAGGCAGGATGAACACTGAAGCTTTCTTT. As protein: CAISEGRMNTEAFF. The chain is built from TRBV10-3 and TRBJ1-1, with D uncertain. With 3 bases removed from V and 0 bases from J, the gap between germline ends came to 8 bases. The CDR3 consists of 14 residues. Germline CDR1 and CDR2: ENHRY and SYGVKD.

This chain connects TRBV2 to TRBJ2-1, with D tentatively TRBD1 (6 bases). CDR1 is SNHLY and CDR2 is FYNNEI in the germline V gene. V dropped 6 bases and J dropped 1 base, with 13 bases sitting between them. The CDR3 sequence is 15 residues long. The CDR3 DNA reads TGTGCCAGCAGCCGCGGACAGTTTTCCTACAATGAGCAGTTCTTC. Its protein product is CASSRGQFSYNEQFF.

In its sample, this clone was seen once. The chain links TRBV19 to TRBJ1-1; maybe TRBD1 (5 bases). V lost 5 bases, J lost 3 bases, and 16 bases lay in between. The CDR3 sequence is 15 residues long. Germline lookup yields CDR1 LNHDA and CDR2 SQIVND (reference sequence). The CDR3 spells CASSPRGRMDTEAFF. In DNA, the CDR3 is TGTGCCAGTAGTCCTAGGGGTCGGATGGACACTGAAGCTTTCTTT.

This chain uses TRBV5-4 with TRBJ2-1; TRBD2 agrees at 9 bases. Trimming at V came to 3 bases and at J to 0 bases, leaving 7 bases not matched to a gene. The germline gives CDR1 SGHNT, CDR2 YYREEE (reference sequence). The length of the CDR3 is 17 residues. For the CDR3, the DNA is TGTGCCAGCAGCTACGGGACTAGCCCGAGCTCCTACAATGAGCAGTTCTTC. It encodes CASSYGTSPSSYNEQFF.

The V and J genes are TRBV5-6 and TRBJ1-2, with D unclear. Germline CDR1 and CDR2: SGHDT and YYEEEE. Trimming stripped 4 bases from V and 7 bases from J, with 20 bases between. This CDR3 is 15 amino acids long. CDR3 nucleotides: TGTGCCAGCAGCCGCCCCTCTACGGGGTCGTCTGGCTACACCTTC. Residues: CASSRPSTGSSGYTF.

This clone is deemed medium-sized. V is TRBV2 and J is TRBJ2-5; 7 nucleotides align to TRBD1. Germline CDR1 is SNHLY and CDR2 is FYNNEI. CDR3 length: 14 amino acids. V was pared by 2 bases and J by 5 bases, with 5 bases of the junction left unmatched. CDR3 region: CASSEITGEETQYF. DNA for the CDR3: TGTGCCAGCAGTGAAATAACAGGGGAGGAGACCCAGTACTTC.

This clone was seen only a few times. The chain employs TRBV9 and TRBJ1-5; weak D call: TRBD1 (6 bases). This CDR3 has 15 amino acids. Trimming took 4 bases from V and 0 from J, leaving 11 bases between them. Germline values: CDR1 SGDLS, CDR2 YYNGEE. Written as DNA, the CDR3 is TGTGCCAGCAGCCCAGGGGCTACTAGCAATCAGCCCCAGCATTTT. It encodes CASSPGATSNQPQHF.

The chain carries TRBV14 and TRBJ2-7; TRBD1 agrees at 7 bases. The CDR3 length is 16 residues. Germline V gene sequence: CDR1 SGHDN, CDR2 FVKESK. J lost 0 bases, V lost 4 bases, and 9 bases had no gene match. The CDR3 nucleotides are TGTGCCAGCAGCCGAGACAGGGTAGGGAGCTCCTACGAGCAGTACTTC. Translated, it gives CASSRDRVGSSYEQYF.

CDR3 sequence reads: CACQTGPQWFF. In DNA form, the CDR3 reads TGTGCCTGCCAAACGGGACCTCAATGGTTCTTC. The J gene is TRBJ2-1, the V gene TRBV30; D is possibly TRBD1 or TRBD2 (5 bases each). This CDR3 contains 11 residues. The germline gives CDR1 GTSNPN, CDR2 SVGIG (reference sequence). The V end lost 6 bases, the J end lost 15 bases, and 18 bases lay between the germline ends.

The gene calls are TRBV18 and TRBJ2-3; D is unclear. The CDR3 totals 14 residues. V shed 7 bases and J shed 0 bases, with 11 bases lying between them. CDR1 and CDR2 from the germline V gene are KGHSH and LQKENI. The CDR3 DNA follows: TGTGCCAGCTACCCAGGACGAAGCACAGATACGCAGTATTTT. Translation: CASYPGRSTDTQYF.

The chain recombines TRBV5-4 with TRBJ2-5, with 9 bases aligning to TRBD1. The V segment lost 4 bases and the J segment 5 bases; nucleotides outside the gene matches: 6. CDR3 length: 14 residues. Looked up from germline, CDR1 is SGHNT and CDR2 is YYREEE (reference sequence). The CDR3 protein is CASSTGQGWETQYF. The DNA for the CDR3 is TGTGCCAGCAGCACGGGACAGGGTTGGGAGACCCAGTACTTC.

The V gene is TRBV9, the J gene TRBJ2-6; 10 bases map to TRBD1. V lost 7 bases, J lost 1 base, and 2 bases stayed unmatched. Per the germline V gene, CDR1 is SGDLS and CDR2 is YYNGEE. This CDR3 is 15 amino acids long. CDR3 sequence reads: CASGQGVSGANVLTF. The CDR3 DNA reads as TGTGCCAGCGGACAGGGGGTGTCTGGGGCCAACGTCCTGACTTTC.

The chain employs TRBV27 and TRBJ1-6; TRBD1 is a possible D gene (6 bases). Germline V gene lookup returns CDR1 MNHEY and CDR2 SMNVEV (reference sequence). CDR3 size: 15 residues. Trimming stripped 5 bases from V and 5 bases from J, with 13 bases between. The CDR3 region is CASSPGTPNNSPLHF. The CDR3 bases are TGTGCCAGCAGTCCCGGGACACCAAATAATTCACCCCTCCACTTT.

This chain uses TRBV10-3 with TRBJ1-2; 7 bases map to TRBD1. V lost 0 bases to trimming and J lost 3 bases; unmatched junction nucleotides: 4. This CDR3 is 15 amino acids long. The germline V gene has CDR1 ENHRY and CDR2 SYGVKD. The CDR3, as DNA: TGTGCCATCAGTGAGTCAGGGGGCGTAGACTATGGCTACACCTTC. Encoded protein: CAISESGGVDYGYTF.

In DNA, the CDR3 is TGTGCCAGCAGCTTGGGGCGGCTAGGGGACGAGCAGTACTTC. Protein: CASSLGRLGDEQYF. V usage is TRBV5-4 and J usage is TRBJ2-5; D is perhaps TRBD1 (5 bases). The end of the DNA is better explained by TRBJ2-7, so the J call may be wrong. In germline, CDR1 is SGHNT, CDR2 YYREEE (reference sequence). The CDR3 is 14 amino acids.

This chain connects TRBV9 to TRBJ2-3, with 13 bases fitting TRBD2. This CDR3 region has 14 residues. The V and J ends lost 7 bases and 6 bases, in that order; junction bases with no gene match: 5. Looked up from germline, CDR1 is SGDLS and CDR2 is YYNGEE. Here the CDR3 DNA reads TGTGCCAGCGGGACTAGCGGGGACCCCGATACGCAGTATTTT. It translates to CASGTSGDPDTQYF.

V usage is TRBV7-2 and J usage is TRBJ2-3; tentatively, D is TRBD1 (5 bases). CDR1 SGHTA and CDR2 FQGNSA come from the germline V gene. The CDR3 totals 15 residues. The V gene lost 4 bases and the J gene lost 0 bases, with 11 bases spanning the gap. CDR3 region: CASSSTGASTDTQYF. The CDR3 region has the DNA TGTGCCAGCAGCTCTACAGGAGCCAGCACAGATACGCAGTATTTT. The whole variable domain, filled in from reference TRBV7-2 and TRBJ2-3, reads GAGVSQSPSNKVTEKGKDVELRCDPISGHTALYWYRQSLGQGLEFLIYFQGNSAPDKSGLPSDRFSAERTGGSVSTLTIQRTQQEDSAVYLCASSSTGASTDTQYFGPGTRLTVL.

The chain combines TRBV27 with TRBJ2-7, with 7 bases matching TRBD2. The CDR3 spans 15 residues. CDR1 MNHEY and CDR2 SMNVEV come from the germline V gene (reference sequence). The ends lost 1 base at V and 4 bases at J; junction bases unmatched: 7. CDR3 sequence: CASSLLASGGYEQYF. The CDR3 DNA reads as TGTGCCAGCAGTTTATTGGCTAGCGGAGGATACGAGCAGTACTTC.

A remark on this clone: Its ends do not fully match the called genes, so a read error is possible. V usage is TRBV27 and J usage is TRBJ2-1; 11 nucleotides align to TRBD2. Germline assignment: CDR1 MNHEY and CDR2 SMNVEV (reference sequence). This CDR3 is 16 amino acids long. In DNA form, the CDR3 reads TGTGCCAGCAGTATATCCGGGACTAGCGGAGTCAATGAGCAGTTCTTC. This gives the protein CASSISGTSGVNEQFF.

The chain recombines TRBV7-9 with TRBJ2-1, with D perhaps assigned TRBD1 or TRBD2 (5 bases each). Germline CDR1 SEHNR, CDR2 FQNEAQ (reference sequence). Trimming removed 5 bases at V and 8 bases at J, with 16 bases between. The CDR3 spans 14 residues. CDR3 loop: CASSRDGGTDEQFF. In DNA form, the CDR3 reads TGTGCCAGCAGCCGTGATGGGGGAACGGATGAGCAGTTCTTC. Full variable domain (rest looked up from reference TRBV7-9 and TRBJ2-1): DTGVSQNPRHKITKRGQNVTFRCDPISEHNRLYWYRQTLGQGPEFLTYFQNEAQLEKSRLLSDRFSAERPKGSFSTLEIQRTEQGDSAMYLCASSRDGGTDEQFFGPGTRLTVL.

Only one count was recorded for this clone. The chain joins TRBV6-5 to TRBJ1-1; TRBD1 is a possible D gene (6 bases). The CDR3 consists of 13 residues. Trimming took off 2 bases at V and 5 bases at J, with 9 bases between the two ends. Germline V gene data show CDR1 as MNHEY and CDR2 as SVGAGI. This CDR3 reads CASSYVGGTEAFF. CDR3 DNA: TGTGCCAGCAGTTACGTAGGGGGAACTGAAGCTTTCTTT.

This clone occurred once. The gene calls are TRBV27 and TRBJ2-7; 9 bases align to TRBD1. J was trimmed by 3 bases and V by 8 bases; bases with no gene match: 8. Germline-derived CDR1 and CDR2 are MNHEY and SMNVEV (reference sequence). This CDR3 has 14 amino acids. DNA for the CDR3: TGTGCCAGCTGTTCGACAGGGGGGTGCTACGAGCAGTACTTC. It is translated as CASCSTGGCYEQYF.

J is TRBJ2-5 and V is TRBV2, with D uncertain. With 6 bases removed from V and 5 bases from J, the gap between germline ends came to 10 bases. The CDR3 length is 12 residues. The germline V gene encodes CDR1 SNHLY and CDR2 FYNNEI. The CDR3 coding sequence is TGTGCCAGCAGCTCGCTCGGGGAGACCCAGTACTTC. Translated, it gives CASSSLGETQYF.

The chain has TRBV28 and TRBJ1-5; TRBD1 matches at 7 bases. CDR3 length equals 13 residues. Per the germline V gene, CDR1 is MDHEN and CDR2 is SYDVKM. V was clipped by 6 bases and J by 7 bases; unmatched bases: 6. The CDR3 nucleotides are TGTGCCAGCAGCGACAGGGTTCGGCAGCCCCAGCATTTT. This codes for CASSDRVRQPQHF. Full variable domain (rest looked up from reference TRBV28 and TRBJ1-5): DVKVTQSSRYLVKRTGEKVFLECVQDMDHENMFWYRQDPGLGLRLIYFSYDVKMKEKGDIPEGYSVSREKKERFSLILESASTNQTSMYLCASSDRVRQPQHFGDGTRLSIL.

The chain combines TRBV18 with TRBJ2-2, with D perhaps TRBD1 or TRBD2 (5 bases each). Germline CDR1 and CDR2: KGHSH and LQKENI. The CDR3 sequence is 15 residues long. V dropped 3 bases and J dropped 2 bases, with 10 bases sitting between them. The CDR3 here is CASSPEGPNTGELFF. The DNA of the CDR3 is TGTGCCAGCTCACCCGAGGGGCCTAACACCGGGGAGCTGTTTTTT.

The V gene is TRBV7-6, the J gene TRBJ1-5, with D perhaps matching TRBD1 (5 bases). The germline V gene encodes CDR1 SGHVS and CDR2 FNYEAQ. Trimming took off 1 base at V and 1 base at J, with 11 bases between the two ends. The CDR3 is made up of 16 amino acids. This chain's CDR3 is CASSLGWGVSNQPQHF. DNA for the CDR3: TGTGCCAGCAGCTTAGGCTGGGGGGTGAGCAATCAGCCCCAGCATTTT.

To note about this clone: One end of the junction varies from germline; a read error may be responsible. This sequence joins TRBV6-6 and TRBJ1-4, with 8 bases aligning to TRBD1. The CDR3 length is 14 residues. Germline V gives CDR1 MNHNY, CDR2 SVGAGI (reference sequence). The CDR3 spells CAISTGGKNEKLFF. The DNA of the CDR3 is TGTGCCATCAGTACAGGGGGGAAGAATGAAAAACTGTTTTTT.

The rearrangement uses TRBV15 and TRBJ2-5, with 8 positions matching TRBD1. CDR1 is LNHNV and CDR2 is YYDKDF in the germline V gene (reference sequence). V trimming: 3 bases; J trimming: 1 base; junction bases outside the gene matches: 1. This CDR3 is 14 amino acids long. The CDR3 nucleotides read TGTGCCACCAGCAGGACAGGGGTCCAAGAGACCCAGTACTTC. This encodes CATSRTGVQETQYF.

This clone appeared once. This rearrangement joins TRBV5-1 to TRBJ1-2, with 10 bases fitting TRBD1. The CDR3 covers 18 residues. The V and J ends lost 0 bases and 7 bases, in that order; junction bases with no gene match: 15. From germline, CDR1 is SGHRS and CDR2 YFSETQ. This CDR3 is CASSLGMGTGTGDLGYTF. CDR3 nucleotide sequence: TGCGCCAGCAGCTTGGGGATGGGTACCGGGACAGGGGATCTTGGCTACACCTTC.